The TCR beta chain described here comes from a study of cytomegalovirus exposure and HLA in healthy donors. Overall study findings and caveats: Association of a missense DCLRE1C variant with TCR beta V- and J-gene trimming was reported in a later analysis. Cytomegalovirus-associated status was assigned to 150 to 200 TCR beta chains. Published work reported that the classifier diagnosed cytomegalovirus status with high specificity and sensitivity. It was reported in a later analysis that an Asian-associated ancestry cluster showed fewer N-insertions than the 666-donor mean.

The germline V gene has CDR1 SNHLY and CDR2 FYNNEI. The CDR3 covers 15 residues. The ends were cut back, 4 bases at V and 1 base at J, with 13 bases in the middle. The PCR was carried out with 60 Vbeta primers and 13 Jbeta primers. This table comes from immunoSEQ multiplex PCR, and its TCRdb copy is limited to in-frame clones, with some not included. Here the sample spans about 140,000 clones, roughly two thirds being singletons. A note on this clone: Its antigen is not known.

This clonotype was obtained from a human donor in good health. Sequenced material: PBMCs. The chain couples TRBV2 to TRBJ1-2; D is possibly TRBD1 (5 bases). CDR3 in DNA: TGTGCCAGCAGTGGCTCGACAGAGAGTAACTATGGCTACACCTTC. Protein sequence: CASSGSTESNYGYTF.